These T cell receptor beta chains were read from a single sample in a study of post-analysis software for immune sequencing data. TCRdb re-analysed the PCR reads in MiXCR, keeping a single row per CDR3 protein. The data contain 650,000 to 850,000 distinct CDR3 sequences, roughly 50% of them singletons. Source material: blood. These receptors were taken from a girl aged 5-17 years with multiple sclerosis. CDR3s include the opening cysteine and the closing phenylalanine or tryptophan. A D gene is named only where the DNA matches it firmly. Size is omitted from some rows. Given values are once, few, many or a class for expanded clones.

TRBV20-1	-	few	12	TRBJ2-7	CSARARAHEQYF	TGCAGTGCTAGAGCCAGGGCCCACGAGCAGTACTTC
TRBV7-9	-	-	16	TRBJ2-5	CASRESTGGTRETQYF	TGTGCCAGCAGGGAGAGCACAGGCGGCACGAGGGAGACCCAGTACTTC
TRBV7-2	TRBD2	-	16	TRBJ2-5	CASSFPGLAGVETQYF	TGTGCCAGCAGCTTCCCGGGACTAGCGGGAGTAGAGACCCAGTACTTC
TRBV7-2	TRBD1	-	15	TRBJ1-1	CASSFPDRGRTEAFF	TGTGCCAGCAGCTTCCCCGACAGGGGGCGGACTGAAGCTTTCTTT
TRBV4-2	TRBD1	few	13	TRBJ2-7	CASGYGQGNEQYF	TGTGCCAGCGGCTACGGACAGGGGAACGAGCAGTACTTC
TRBV6-5	TRBD1	-	16	TRBJ1-4	CASSPGQGVTNEKLFF	TGTGCCAGCAGTCCGGGACAGGGCGTAACTAATGAAAAACTGTTTTTT
TRBV6-6	TRBD1	few	15	TRBJ2-5	CVSSYSDRVRETQYF	TGTGTCAGCAGTTACTCGGACAGGGTCCGAGAGACCCAGTACTTC
TRBV7-9	-	-	13	TRBJ2-5	CASIHRGQETQYF	TGTGCCAGCATACACCGCGGGCAAGAGACCCAGTACTTC
TRBV7-3	-	few	13	TRBJ2-1	CASSLIPGFEQFF	TGTGCCAGCAGCTTAATTCCGGGATTTGAGCAGTTCTTC
TRBV6-6	TRBD1	-	17	TRBJ2-5	CASSNNMGQGVAETQYF	TGTGCCAGCAGTAATAATATGGGACAGGGGGTTGCGGAGACCCAGTACTTC
TRBV6-2/TRBV6-3	TRBD2	-	15	TRBJ2-1	CASSSRWGGINEQFF	TGTGCCAGCAGCTCTAGGTGGGGAGGGATCAATGAGCAGTTCTTC
TRBV10-3	-	-	11	TRBJ2-7	CAISKDDGQYF	TGTGCCATCAGTAAGGACGACGGGCAGTACTTC
TRBV15	-	-	15	TRBJ2-5	CATSRDPNLLRTQYF	TGTGCCACCAGCAGAGATCCAAACCTTCTCCGGACCCAGTACTTC
TRBV15	TRBD1	-	13	TRBJ2-1	CATSVGQGYEQFF	TGTGCCACCAGCGTAGGACAGGGGTATGAGCAGTTCTTC
TRBV29-1	-	-	13	TRBJ2-3	CSTTMGPLKPQYF	TGCAGCACAACCATGGGTCCCCTTAAGCCGCAGTATTTT
TRBV21-1	-	-	16	TRBJ2-1	CASSKPGEGRNNEQFF	TGTGCCAGCAGCAAACCCGGGGAGGGGCGAAACAATGAGCAGTTCTTC
TRBV29-1	-	-	14	TRBJ2-5	CSADQQGNQETQYF	TGCAGCGCTGACCAACAGGGTAACCAAGAGACCCAGTACTTC
TRBV12-3/TRBV12-4	-	-	16	TRBJ1-1	CASSTPTSGRLNEQFF	TGTGCCAGCAGTACCCCCACTAGCGGGAGGCTTAATGAGCAGTTCTTT
TRBV4-2	-	few	17	TRBJ2-6	CASSQDGDTGGANVLTF	TGTGCCAGCAGCCAAGATGGGGACACTGGTGGGGCCAACGTCCTGACTTTC
TRBV5-1	-	few	15	TRBJ1-1	CASSLLQGRGTEAFF	TGCGCCAGCAGCCTCCTCCAGGGTAGGGGCACTGAAGCTTTCTTT
TRBV14	TRBD2	-	15	TRBJ2-1	CASSVRAGGYNEQFF	TGTGCCAGCAGCGTCAGAGCGGGAGGGTACAATGAGCAGTTCTTC
TRBV20-1	TRBD2	-	14	TRBJ2-1	CSPRSGRVLHEQFF	TGCAGTCCCAGAAGCGGGAGGGTCCTCCATGAGCAGTTCTTC
TRBV19	-	few	13	TRBJ2-7	CATARQETYEQYF	TGTGCCACCGCCAGACAGGAGACCTACGAGCAGTACTTC
TRBV5-1	TRBD1	-	14	TRBJ2-1	CASSLGQGVGEQFF	TGCGCCAGCAGCTTGGGACAGGGTGTCGGCGAGCAGTTCTTC
TRBV12-3/TRBV12-4	TRBD1	-	14	TRBJ1-2	CASRPDRGLGGYTF	TGTGCCAGCAGGCCGGACAGGGGCCTCGGGGGCTACACCTTC
TRBV7-9	-	-	11	TRBJ2-3	CASLRDFTQYF	TGTGCCAGCCTCCGGGACTTTACGCAGTATTTT
TRBV20-1	TRBD2	few	16	TRBJ2-1	CSARPTSAPSYNEQFF	TGCAGTGCTAGGCCGACTAGCGCCCCCTCCTACAATGAGCAGTTCTTC
TRBV6-6	-	-	12	TRBJ2-7	CASSYLGFEQYF	TGTGCCAGCAGTTACTTGGGGTTCGAGCAGTACTTC
TRBV28	-	-	14	TRBJ2-7	CASSFSLGVYEQYF	TGTGCCAGCAGTTTCTCTTTGGGAGTCTACGAGCAGTACTTC
TRBV7-6	TRBD2	-	16	TRBJ2-5	CASSFSPWAGEETQYF	TGTGCCAGCAGCTTTTCCCCCTGGGCGGGAGAAGAGACCCAGTACTTC
TRBV5-1	-	-	12	TRBJ2-1	CASSLQSNEQFF	TGCGCCAGCAGCTTACAGTCCAATGAGCAGTTCTTC
TRBV6-5	-	few	12	TRBJ1-1	CASSYGMTEAFF	TGTGCCAGCAGTTACGGGATGACTGAAGCTTTCTTT
TRBV27	-	-	13	TRBJ2-7	CASAIVPAGEQYF	TGTGCCAGCGCGATTGTCCCTGCCGGCGAGCAGTACTTC
TRBV5-1	-	-	15	TRBJ2-7	CASSWGPADAYEQYF	TGCGCCAGCAGCTGGGGACCAGCGGACGCCTACGAGCAGTACTTC
TRBV6-5	-	-	14	TRBJ2-7	CASSYSDTSYEQYF	TGTGCCAGCAGTTATTCGGACACCTCCTACGAGCAGTACTTC
TRBV7-2	-	-	14	TRBJ2-7	CASRRAGDTYEQYF	TGTGCCAGCAGAAGGGCAGGCGATACCTACGAGCAGTACTTC
TRBV25-1	-	-	13	TRBJ1-2	CASSPEGNYGYTF	TGTGCCAGCAGCCCGGAAGGGAACTATGGCTACACCTTC
TRBV30	TRBD2	once	13	TRBJ2-1	CAWSGLVYNEQFF	TGTGCCTGGTCGGGACTAGTATACAATGAGCAGTTCTTC
TRBV5-8	TRBD1	-	16	TRBJ2-5	CASSFAGQETGETQYF	TGTGCCAGCAGCTTCGCCGGACAGGAGACAGGGGAGACCCAGTACTTC
TRBV7-9	TRBD2	-	15	TRBJ2-3	CASGPTSGITDTQYF	TGTGCCAGCGGCCCGACTAGCGGGATAACAGATACGCAGTATTTT
TRBV6-1	TRBD1	few	13	TRBJ1-2	CASSEGTGTGYTF	TGTGCCAGCAGTGAAGGGACAGGCACTGGCTACACCTTC
TRBV12-3/TRBV12-4	TRBD2	-	18	TRBJ2-5	CASSQGRLAGNPQETQYF	TGTGCCAGCAGCCAGGGCCGGCTAGCGGGGAACCCTCAAGAGACCCAGTACTTC
TRBV12-3/TRBV12-4	-	-	13	TRBJ2-1	CASSFPGDNEQFF	TGTGCCAGCAGTTTTCCAGGGGACAATGAGCAGTTCTTC